A single sample is the source of the 15 T cell receptor beta chains below, sequenced in a study of cytomegalovirus exposure and HLA in healthy donors. The PCR made use of 60 Vbeta and 13 Jbeta primers. Libraries were prepared by immunoSEQ multiplex PCR; TCRdb keeps only in-frame clonotypes and omits some of them. The sample carries approximately 130,000 clones, around 80% recorded once. Sequencing was performed on PBMCs. The receptors originated from a man aged 25 to 40 in good health and CMV-seronegative.

The chain is built from TRBV6-1 and TRBJ2-5; TRBD2 aligns across 10 bases. Germline assignment: CDR1 MNHNS and CDR2 SASEGT. The CDR3 consists of 16 residues. V was pared by 4 bases and J by 2 bases, with 7 bases of the junction left unmatched. The DNA of the CDR3 is TGTGCCAGCAGTGCGCTTCTAGCGGGAGCACAAGAGACCCAGTACTTC. Protein sequence: CASSALLAGAQETQYF.

V and J are TRBV19 and TRBJ2-1; the D gene is possibly TRBD2 (6 bases). Germline V lookup: CDR1 LNHDA, CDR2 SQIVND (reference sequence). V lost 3 bases, J lost 5 bases, and 14 bases lay in between. CDR3 length equals 15 residues. This CDR3 reads CASSMVRRTNNEQFF. In DNA form, the CDR3 reads TGTGCCAGTAGTATGGTTCGGAGGACTAACAATGAGCAGTTCTTC.

The table lists this clone with a few counts. This chain connects TRBV2 to TRBJ2-1; 14 bases match TRBD2. CDR1 is SNHLY and CDR2 is FYNNEI in the germline V gene. V shed 6 bases, J shed 13 bases, and the junction held 11 bases outside the gene matches. This CDR3 has 15 amino acids. Here the CDR3 reads CASRAIGTSGRVQFF. The CDR3 bases are TGTGCCAGCAGGGCGATCGGGACTAGCGGGAGAGTACAGTTCTTC.

V gene TRBV11-1 combines with J gene TRBJ1-6, with 7 nucleotides matching TRBD1. J lost 4 bases, V lost 5 bases, and 5 bases had no gene match. The CDR3 loop spans 15 amino acids. The V gene's germline CDR1 is SGHAT and CDR2 FQDESV (reference sequence). Here the CDR3 reads CASSVTGQYNSPLHF. CDR3 DNA sequence: TGTGCCAGCAGCGTGACGGGACAGTATAATTCACCCCTCCACTTT.

V usage is TRBV5-4 and J usage is TRBJ2-3, with TRBD1 identical over 8 bases. After removal of 5 bases from V and 3 bases from J, the junction contained 5 bases not matched to a gene. The CDR3 is 14 amino acids. Per germline, CDR1 SGHNT and CDR2 YYREEE (reference sequence). The CDR3 is CASRPRQGTDTQYF. The CDR3 DNA reads TGTGCCAGCAGACCTAGACAGGGGACAGATACGCAGTATTTT. Using reference TRBV5-4 and TRBJ2-3 for the parts outside the CDR3, the full variable domain is ETGVTQSPTHLIKTRGQQVTLRCSSQSGHNTVSWYQQALGQGPQFIFQYYREEENGRGNFPPRFSGLQFPNYSSELNVNALELDDSALYLCASRPRQGTDTQYFGPGTRLTVL.

The chain links TRBV18 to TRBJ1-4, with D possibly TRBD1 on 6 matching bases. Germline-derived CDR1 and CDR2 are KGHSH and LQKENI. The CDR3 consists of 14 residues. Trimming left V 6 bases short and J 5 bases short, with 13 bases between. In nucleotides, the CDR3 is TGTGCCAGCTCTCTGGACAGACAAAATGAAAAACTGTTTTTT. Amino acids: CASSLDRQNEKLFF.

A few counts support this clone. This sequence joins TRBV7-8 and TRBJ1-1; tentative D call: TRBD1 (5 bases). The ends were cut back, 5 bases at V and 0 bases at J, with 10 bases in the middle. The CDR3 is made up of 14 amino acids. The V gene's germline CDR1 is SGHVS and CDR2 FQNEAQ. CDR3 region: CASSVRVMNTEAFF. CDR3 in DNA: TGTGCCAGCAGCGTCAGGGTTATGAACACTGAAGCTTTCTTT. The full variable domain, completed using reference TRBV7-8 and TRBJ1-1, is GAGVSQSPRYKVAKRGQDVALRCDPISGHVSLFWYQQALGQGPEFLTYFQNEAQLDKSGLPSDRFFAERPEGSVSTLKIQRTQQEDSAVYLCASSVRVMNTEAFFGQGTRLTVV.

The chain carries TRBV5-1 and TRBJ2-4; 13 bases map to TRBD2. CDR3 length: 18 amino acids. Germline CDR1 SGHRS, CDR2 YFSETQ. V lost 6 bases, J lost 2 bases, and 11 bases stayed unmatched. The CDR3 sequence is CASTPTSGGAWTKNIQYF. The CDR3 nucleotides read TGCGCCAGCACCCCCACTAGCGGGGGGGCCTGGACCAAAAACATTCAGTACTTC. The entire variable domain, with the rest obtained from reference TRBV5-1 and TRBJ2-4, is as follows: KAGVTQTPRYLIKTRGQQVTLSCSPISGHRSVSWYQQTPGQGLQFLFEYFSETQRNKGNFPGRFSGRQFSNSRSEMNVSTLELGDSALYLCASTPTSGGAWTKNIQYFGAGTRLSVL.

The V and J genes are TRBV27 and TRBJ1-1, with TRBD1 matching 10 bases. Per the germline V gene, CDR1 is MNHEY and CDR2 is SMNVEV (reference sequence). The length of the CDR3 is 14 residues. Trimming took 7 bases from V and 2 from J; bases not matched to a gene: 4. The CDR3 protein is CASKRTGGNTEAFF. CDR3 bases: TGTGCCAGCAAAAGGACAGGGGGAAACACTGAAGCTTTCTTT.

V usage is TRBV7-2 and J usage is TRBJ2-7; 7 nucleotides match TRBD1. The CDR3 covers 14 residues. Germline V gene data show CDR1 as SGHTA and CDR2 as FQGNSA. V dropped 4 bases and J dropped 1; count of bases not matched to a gene: 4. The CDR3 spells CASSSGQVSYEQYF. The CDR3, as DNA: TGTGCCAGCAGCTCCGGACAGGTGTCCTACGAGCAGTACTTC. Looking up the rest from reference TRBV7-2 and TRBJ2-7 gives the full variable domain: GAGVSQSPSNKVTEKGKDVELRCDPISGHTALYWYRQSLGQGLEFLIYFQGNSAPDKSGLPSDRFSAERTGGSVSTLTIQRTQQEDSAVYLCASSSGQVSYEQYFGPGTRLTVT.

V and J are TRBV4-3 and TRBJ1-1; D gene uncertain. V was trimmed by 1 base and J by 5 bases, leaving 23 bases between them. The CDR3 totals 18 residues. CDR1 and CDR2 (germline): LGHNA, YSLEER. CDR3 sequence (DNA): TGCGCCAGCAGCCAAGTCCGTAGGAGGGCCCGCCTGGGAACTGAAGCTTTCTTT. It codes for CASSQVRRRARLGTEAFF.

This clone showed up just a few times. The chain combines TRBV11-3 with TRBJ2-7; 10 bases fit TRBD1. Germline CDR1 and CDR2: SGHNT and YENEEA. This CDR3 is 14 amino acids long. V gave up 4 bases and J gave up 6 bases; unmatched junction bases: 6. Here the CDR3 reads CASSSRTGGGEQYF. As DNA, the CDR3 is TGTGCCAGCAGCTCCCGGACAGGGGGAGGCGAGCAGTACTTC.

This rearrangement joins TRBV5-1 to TRBJ2-7; TRBD2 might be the D (5 bases). Germline-derived CDR1 and CDR2 are SGHRS and YFSETQ. Between the trimmed V and J ends, which lost 4 bases and 2 bases, there was a span of 16 bases. CDR3 length: 15 amino acids. The CDR3 sequence is CASSPSGGLAYEQYF. CDR3 nucleotides: TGCGCCAGCAGCCCGTCTGGCGGGCTGGCCTACGAGCAGTACTTC.

The chain combines TRBV25-1 with TRBJ1-2; D not certain. CDR3 length: 15 amino acids. V lost 2 bases to trimming and J lost 7 bases, with 17 bases between them. Looked up from germline, CDR1 is MGHDK and CDR2 is SYGVNS. This CDR3 reads CASSERGVPRSGYTF. The CDR3 DNA sequence: TGTGCCAGCAGTGAACGGGGAGTCCCCAGGAGTGGCTACACCTTC.

V is TRBV28 and J is TRBJ2-1; tentative D call: TRBD2 (5 bases). V gave up 5 bases and J gave up 7 bases, with 15 bases separating them. This CDR3 has 14 amino acids. Germline V gives CDR1 MDHEN, CDR2 SYDVKM. In DNA form, the CDR3 reads TGTGCCAGCAGTAACCGGGATCTAATAAATGAGCAGTTCTTC. Translation gives CASSNRDLINEQFF.